This TCR beta chain stems from a study of cytomegalovirus exposure and HLA in healthy donors. From germline, CDR1 is MNHEY and CDR2 SMNVEV (reference sequence). V lost 6 bases and J lost 4; bases outside the gene matches: 13. The CDR3 loop spans 17 amino acids. The data were produced by immunoSEQ multiplex PCR, yet TCRdb's version contains in-frame clones alone and is incomplete. Of approximately 300,000 clones listed, 86% are singletons. The sample comprised PBMCs. The TCR was taken from a woman aged 18-29 years in good health and CMV-seronegative. This chain uses TRBV27 with TRBJ1-5, with 9 bases that match TRBD1. This chain's CDR3 is CASSAGQGIIGNQPQHF. CDR3 DNA: TGTGCCAGCAGCGCGGGACAGGGAATTATTGGAAATCAGCCCCAGCATTTT.